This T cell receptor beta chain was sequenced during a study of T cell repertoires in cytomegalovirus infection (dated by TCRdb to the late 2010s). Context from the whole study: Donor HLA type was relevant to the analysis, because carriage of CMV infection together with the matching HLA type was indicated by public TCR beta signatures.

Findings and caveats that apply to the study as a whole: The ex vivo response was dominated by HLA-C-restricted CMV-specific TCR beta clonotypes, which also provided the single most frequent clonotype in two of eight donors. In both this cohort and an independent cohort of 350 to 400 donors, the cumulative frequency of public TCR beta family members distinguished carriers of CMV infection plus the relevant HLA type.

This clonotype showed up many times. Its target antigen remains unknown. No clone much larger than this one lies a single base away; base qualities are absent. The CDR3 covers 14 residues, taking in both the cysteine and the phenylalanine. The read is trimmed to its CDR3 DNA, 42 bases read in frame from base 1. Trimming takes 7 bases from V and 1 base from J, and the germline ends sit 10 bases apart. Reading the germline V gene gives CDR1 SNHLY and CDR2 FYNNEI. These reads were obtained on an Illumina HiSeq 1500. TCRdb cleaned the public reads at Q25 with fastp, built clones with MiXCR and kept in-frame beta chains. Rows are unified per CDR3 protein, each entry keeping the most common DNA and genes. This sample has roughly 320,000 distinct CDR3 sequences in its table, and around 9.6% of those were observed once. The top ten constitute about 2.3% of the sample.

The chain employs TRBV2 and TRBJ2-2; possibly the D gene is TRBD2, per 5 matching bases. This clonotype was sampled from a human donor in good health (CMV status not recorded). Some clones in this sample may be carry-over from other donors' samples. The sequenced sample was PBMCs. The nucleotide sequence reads TGTGCCAGCATTGACGGGGAGAACACCGGGGAGCTGTTTTTT. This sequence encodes CASIDGENTGELFF.